The next 8 T cell receptor beta chains were all read from a single sample in a study of T cells after yellow fever vaccination. Via MiXCR, TCRdb re-called the 5' RACE reads, giving one row per CDR3 protein. The sample lists some 340,000 distinct CDR3 sequences; around 11% were seen once. The material was CD4+ T cells sorted from PBMCs, obtained 45 days after the yellow fever booster vaccination. Receptor source: a man in his late teens or twenties who received the YFV17D yellow fever vaccine.

This clonotype has only a few counts. The rearrangement joins TRBV19 to TRBJ2-3, with 11 nucleotides matching TRBD2. The CDR3 consists of 15 residues. The germline CDR1 and CDR2 sequences are LNHDA and SQIVND (reference sequence). The V and J ends lost 9 bases and 5 bases, in that order; junction bases with no gene match: 10. The CDR3 DNA follows: TGTGCCAGCACAATAGCGGGGGGGCCCATAGATACGCAGTATTTT. Translated: CASTIAGGPIDTQYF. Full variable domain (remainder filled in from reference TRBV19 and TRBJ2-3): DGGITQSPKYLFRKEGQNVTLSCEQNLNHDAMYWYRQDPGQGLRLIYYSQIVNDFQKGDIAEGYSVSREKKESFPLTVTSAQKNPTAFYLCASTIAGGPIDTQYFGPGTRLTVL.

Here the CDR3 DNA reads TGCAGTGCTAGTCCTGGACTAGCGAACATTCAGTACTTC. Protein product: CSASPGLANIQYF. The V gene is TRBV20-1, the J gene TRBJ2-4; 9 bases line up with TRBD2. In germline, CDR1 is DFQATT, CDR2 SNEGSKA (reference sequence). The length of the CDR3 is 13 residues. V lost 3 bases and J lost 7; bases outside the gene matches: 4.

The chain is built from TRBV9 and TRBJ2-2; 8 nucleotides match TRBD1. The CDR3 contains 17 residues. J was trimmed by 1 base and V by 2 bases; bases with no gene match: 7. Germline CDR1 and CDR2: SGDLS and YYNGEE. CDR3: CASSVRLGQGNTGELFF. CDR3 DNA sequence: TGTGCCAGCAGCGTCAGACTTGGACAGGGGAACACCGGGGAGCTGTTTTTT.

This clonotype was counted only a few times. The V gene is TRBV5-5, the J gene TRBJ2-2; D gene uncertain. V gave up 1 base and J gave up 6 bases, with 7 bases separating them. CDR1 is SGHKS and CDR2 is YYEKEE in the germline V gene (reference sequence). The CDR3 is 13 residues long. This chain's CDR3 is CASSLIGSGELFF. In nucleotides, the CDR3 is TGTGCCAGCAGCTTGATTGGGTCCGGGGAGCTGTTTTTT.

This chain joins TRBV12-5 and TRBJ1-2, with TRBD1 matching over 7 bases. CDR1 LGHNT and CDR2 FRNRAP come from the germline V gene. With 5 bases clipped from V and 8 bases from J, the junction kept 11 bases outside the gene matches. The CDR3 consists of 14 residues. The CDR3 is CASGPISGGGGYTF. The CDR3 DNA sequence: TGTGCTAGTGGTCCGATATCAGGGGGTGGCGGCTACACCTTC.

V usage is TRBV4-2 and J usage is TRBJ2-1; D is ambiguous. Germline lookup yields CDR1 LGHNA and CDR2 YNFKEQ. The CDR3 is 12 amino acids. V was pared by 1 base and J by 5 bases, with 3 bases between. The CDR3 here is CASSQGDNEQFF. The CDR3 region has the DNA TGTGCCAGCAGCCAAGGTGACAATGAGCAGTTCTTC.

This clonotype was recorded many times. CDR3 in amino acids: CASSLQGEEKLFF. CDR3 sequence (DNA): TGCGCCAGCAGCTTACAGGGGGAAGAAAAACTGTTTTTT. This rearrangement joins TRBV5-1 to TRBJ1-4, with 8 bases aligning to TRBD1. This CDR3 has 13 residues. Germline lookup yields CDR1 SGHRS and CDR2 YFSETQ. Losses at the gene ends were 2 bases for V and 8 bases for J; bases not matched to a gene: 2. Complete variable domain (other parts from reference TRBV5-1 and TRBJ1-4): KAGVTQTPRYLIKTRGQQVTLSCSPISGHRSVSWYQQTPGQGLQFLFEYFSETQRNKGNFPGRFSGRQFSNSRSEMNVSTLELGDSALYLCASSLQGEEKLFFGSGTQLSVL.

Only a few counts were recorded for this clonotype. The rearrangement joins TRBV19 to TRBJ1-2; 7 bases are shared with TRBD1. V was clipped by 7 bases and J by 4 bases; unmatched bases: 3. The CDR3 totals 12 residues. CDR1 and CDR2 from the germline V gene are LNHDA and SQIVND (reference sequence). CDR3: CASMGTAYGYTF. The CDR3 region has the DNA TGTGCCAGTATGGGGACAGCCTATGGCTACACCTTC.